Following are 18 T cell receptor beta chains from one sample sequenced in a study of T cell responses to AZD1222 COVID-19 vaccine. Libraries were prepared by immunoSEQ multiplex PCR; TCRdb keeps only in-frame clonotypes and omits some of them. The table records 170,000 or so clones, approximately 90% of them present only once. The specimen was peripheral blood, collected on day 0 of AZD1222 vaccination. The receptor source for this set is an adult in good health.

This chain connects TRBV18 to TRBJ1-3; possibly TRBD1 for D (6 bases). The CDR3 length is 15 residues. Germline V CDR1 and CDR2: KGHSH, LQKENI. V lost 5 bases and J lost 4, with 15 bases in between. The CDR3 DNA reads TGTGCCAGCTCAAGGGACAACCTGGTGGGAAACACCATATATTTT. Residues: CASSRDNLVGNTIYF.

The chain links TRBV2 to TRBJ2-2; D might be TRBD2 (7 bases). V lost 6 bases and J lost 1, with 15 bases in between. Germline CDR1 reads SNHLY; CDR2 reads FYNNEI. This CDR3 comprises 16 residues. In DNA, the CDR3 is TGTGCCAGCAGCGTCGGCGGGGGCAAGAACACCGGGGAGCTGTTTTTT. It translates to CASSVGGGKNTGELFF.

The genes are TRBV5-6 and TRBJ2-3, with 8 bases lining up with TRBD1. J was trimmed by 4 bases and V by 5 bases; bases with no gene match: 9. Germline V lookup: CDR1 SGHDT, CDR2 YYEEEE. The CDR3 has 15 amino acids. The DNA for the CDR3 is TGTGCCAGCAGACGTGACAGGGGACTTCCAGATACGCAGTATTTT. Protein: CASRRDRGLPDTQYF.

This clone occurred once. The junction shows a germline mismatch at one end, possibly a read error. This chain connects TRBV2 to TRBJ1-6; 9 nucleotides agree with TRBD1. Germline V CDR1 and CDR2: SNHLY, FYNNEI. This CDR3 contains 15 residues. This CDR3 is CASSIQGAYSSPLHF. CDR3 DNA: TGTGCCAGCAGTATACAGGGGGCATATAGTTCACCCCTCCACTTT.

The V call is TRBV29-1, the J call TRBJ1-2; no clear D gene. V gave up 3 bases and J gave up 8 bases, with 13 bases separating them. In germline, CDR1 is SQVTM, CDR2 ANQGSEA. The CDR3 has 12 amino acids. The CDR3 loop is CSVEREVEGYTF. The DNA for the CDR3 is TGCAGCGTTGAGAGGGAGGTAGAAGGCTACACCTTC.

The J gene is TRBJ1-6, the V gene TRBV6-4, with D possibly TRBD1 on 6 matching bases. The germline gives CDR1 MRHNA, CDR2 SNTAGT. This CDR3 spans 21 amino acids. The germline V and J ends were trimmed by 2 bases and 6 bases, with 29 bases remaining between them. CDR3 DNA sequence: TGTGCCAGCAGTGACCCAGCAGGGGACACGCCCGCCGCTGGGCCTAATTCACCCCTCCACTTT. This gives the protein CASSDPAGDTPAAGPNSPLHF.

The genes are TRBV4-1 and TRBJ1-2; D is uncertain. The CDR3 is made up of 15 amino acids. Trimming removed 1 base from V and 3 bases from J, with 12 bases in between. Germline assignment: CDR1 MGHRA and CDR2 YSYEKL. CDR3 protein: CASSQGFEVDYGYTF. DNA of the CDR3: TGCGCCAGCAGCCAAGGCTTCGAGGTGGACTATGGCTACACCTTC.

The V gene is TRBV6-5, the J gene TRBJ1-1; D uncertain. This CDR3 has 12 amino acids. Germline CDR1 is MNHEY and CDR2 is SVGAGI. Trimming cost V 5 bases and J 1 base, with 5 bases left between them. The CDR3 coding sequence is TGTGCCAGCAGTCAGAGGAACACTGAAGCTTTCTTT. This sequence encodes CASSQRNTEAFF.

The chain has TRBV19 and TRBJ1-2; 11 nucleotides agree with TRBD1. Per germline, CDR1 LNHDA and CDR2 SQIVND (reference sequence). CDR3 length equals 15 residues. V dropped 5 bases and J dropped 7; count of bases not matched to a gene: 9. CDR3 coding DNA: TGTGCCAGTAGTCCGCGGGGACAGGGGGATCTTGGCTACACCTTC. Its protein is CASSPRGQGDLGYTF. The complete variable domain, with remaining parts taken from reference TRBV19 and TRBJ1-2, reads DGGITQSPKYLFRKEGQNVTLSCEQNLNHDAMYWYRQDPGQGLRLIYYSQIVNDFQKGDIAEGYSVSREKKESFPLTVTSAQKNPTAFYLCASSPRGQGDLGYTFGSGTRLTVV.

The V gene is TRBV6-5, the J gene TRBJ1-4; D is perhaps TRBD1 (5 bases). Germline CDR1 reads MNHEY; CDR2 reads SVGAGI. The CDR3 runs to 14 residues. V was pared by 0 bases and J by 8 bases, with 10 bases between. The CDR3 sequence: CASSYSKGPEKLFF. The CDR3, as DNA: TGTGCCAGCAGTTACTCGAAGGGGCCCGAAAAACTGTTTTTT.

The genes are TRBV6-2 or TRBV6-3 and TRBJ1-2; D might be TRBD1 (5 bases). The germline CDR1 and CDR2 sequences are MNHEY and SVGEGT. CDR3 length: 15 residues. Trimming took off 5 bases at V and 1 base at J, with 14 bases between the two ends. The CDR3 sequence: CASSHPGRVNYGYTF. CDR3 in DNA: TGTGCCAGCAGTCACCCGGGACGGGTTAACTATGGCTACACCTTC.

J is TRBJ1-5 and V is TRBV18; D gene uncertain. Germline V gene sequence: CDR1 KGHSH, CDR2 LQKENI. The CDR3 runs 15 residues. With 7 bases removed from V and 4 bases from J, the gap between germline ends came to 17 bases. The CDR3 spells CASYRAGKVNQPQHF. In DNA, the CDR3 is TGTGCCAGCTACCGCGCCGGGAAGGTGAATCAGCCCCAGCATTTT.

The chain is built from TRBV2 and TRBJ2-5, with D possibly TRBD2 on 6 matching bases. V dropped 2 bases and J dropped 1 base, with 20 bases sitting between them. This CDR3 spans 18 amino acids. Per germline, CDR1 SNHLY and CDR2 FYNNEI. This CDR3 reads CASSERLGSPGVQETQYF. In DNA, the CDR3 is TGTGCCAGCAGTGAACGGTTGGGGTCACCGGGGGTCCAAGAGACCCAGTACTTC. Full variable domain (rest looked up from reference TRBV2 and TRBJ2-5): EPEVTQTPSHQVTQMGQEVILRCVPISNHLYFYWYRQILGQKVEFLVSFYNNEISEKSEIFDDQFSVERPDGSNFTLKIRSTKLEDSAMYFCASSERLGSPGVQETQYFGPGTRLLVL.

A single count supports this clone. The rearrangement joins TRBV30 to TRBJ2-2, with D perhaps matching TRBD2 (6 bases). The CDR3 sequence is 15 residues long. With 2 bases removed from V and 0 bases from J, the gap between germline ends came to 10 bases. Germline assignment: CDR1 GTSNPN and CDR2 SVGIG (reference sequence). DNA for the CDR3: TGTGCCTGGAGTTTGGGACTGGCGAACACCGGGGAGCTGTTTTTT. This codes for CAWSLGLANTGELFF.

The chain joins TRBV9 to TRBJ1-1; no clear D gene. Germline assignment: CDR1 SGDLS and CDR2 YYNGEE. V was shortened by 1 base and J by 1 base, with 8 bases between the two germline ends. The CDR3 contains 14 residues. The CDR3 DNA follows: TGTGCCAGCAGCGTAACCACTACGAACACTGAAGCTTTCTTT. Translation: CASSVTTTNTEAFF.

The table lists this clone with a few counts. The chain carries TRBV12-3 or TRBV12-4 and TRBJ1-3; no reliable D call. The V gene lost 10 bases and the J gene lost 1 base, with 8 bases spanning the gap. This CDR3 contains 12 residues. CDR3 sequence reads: CAIKSSGNTIYF. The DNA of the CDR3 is TGTGCCATCAAGTCGTCTGGAAACACCATATATTTT.

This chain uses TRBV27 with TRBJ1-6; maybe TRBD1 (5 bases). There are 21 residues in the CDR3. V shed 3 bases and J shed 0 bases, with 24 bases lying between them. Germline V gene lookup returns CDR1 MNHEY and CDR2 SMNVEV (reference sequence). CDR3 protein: CASSFRVRGSQASSYNSPLHF. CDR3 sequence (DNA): TGTGCCAGCAGTTTCCGGGTTAGGGGAAGCCAGGCTAGCTCCTATAATTCACCCCTCCACTTT.

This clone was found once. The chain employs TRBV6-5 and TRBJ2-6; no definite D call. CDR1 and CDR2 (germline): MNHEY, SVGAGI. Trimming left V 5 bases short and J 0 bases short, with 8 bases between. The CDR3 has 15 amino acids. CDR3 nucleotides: TGTGCCAGCAGTCGTTACAGCTCTGGGGCCAACGTCCTGACTTTC. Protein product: CASSRYSSGANVLTF.